The 18 T cell receptor beta chains below come from one sample, sequenced in a study of cytomegalovirus exposure and HLA in healthy donors. The study ran its PCR with 60 Vbeta and 13 Jbeta primers. TCRdb's copy holds only in-frame clones and misses some; the assay was immunoSEQ multiplex PCR. The sample carries 100,000 to 150,000 clones, just over 75% recorded once. Sample: PBMCs. The origin of the receptors is a woman aged 45-59 years in good health and CMV-seronegative.

The sample holds one count of this clone. The germline gene is not matched at one end of the junction; a read error may be the cause. The chain joins TRBV25-1 to TRBJ1-5, with TRBD1 matching 7 bases. CDR1 and CDR2 from the germline V gene are MGHDK and SYGVNS. The CDR3 is 15 residues long. The CDR3 nucleotides are TGTGCCAGCAGTAAAGAACAGGGGTACAATCAGCCCCAGAATTTT. It encodes CASSKEQGYNQPQNF.

This clone was observed once. The V call is TRBV6-1, the J call TRBJ1-5; D may be TRBD1 (5 bases). Germline V gene sequence: CDR1 MNHNS, CDR2 SASEGT. Trimming took off 7 bases at V and 6 bases at J, with 10 bases between the two ends. CDR3 size: 12 residues. The CDR3 nucleotides read TGTGCCAGCATGGGGGGACGTCAGCCCCAGCATTTT. This sequence encodes CASMGGRQPQHF.

This chain links TRBV25-1 with TRBJ2-1, with D tentatively TRBD1 (6 bases). Germline CDR1 is MGHDK and CDR2 is SYGVNS. The CDR3 totals 15 residues. V lost 6 bases to trimming and J lost 0 bases, with 12 bases between them. In DNA, the CDR3 is TGTGCCAGCAGCTTCAGGGGATTCTCCTACAATGAGCAGTTCTTC. It specifies CASSFRGFSYNEQFF.

The gene calls are TRBV25-1 and TRBJ2-3; 9 bases agree with TRBD2. This CDR3 has 16 amino acids. The J segment lost 4 bases and the V segment lost 4 bases, leaving 9 bases of the junction unmatched. The V gene's germline CDR1 is MGHDK and CDR2 SYGVNS. CDR3 loop: CASSVGTGLAADTQYF. In nucleotides, the CDR3 is TGTGCCAGCAGTGTGGGGACGGGACTAGCAGCAGATACGCAGTATTTT. Based on the CDR3 plus reference TRBV25-1 and TRBJ2-3, the full variable domain is EADIYQTPRYLVIGTGKKITLECSQTMGHDKMYWYQQDPGMELHLIHYSYGVNSTEKGDLSSESTVSRIRTEHFPLTLESARPSHTSQYLCASSVGTGLAADTQYFGPGTRLTVL.

This clone appeared a few times. The rearrangement uses TRBV7-2 and TRBJ1-1, with D perhaps TRBD1 (6 bases). The germline CDR1 and CDR2 sequences are SGHTA and FQGNSA. Trimming took off 5 bases at V and 3 bases at J, with 10 bases between the two ends. The CDR3 has 13 amino acids. CDR3 loop: CASSKTGHTEAFF. The CDR3 DNA follows: TGTGCCAGCAGCAAAACAGGGCACACTGAAGCTTTCTTT.

In this sample, this clone turned up once. The chain links TRBV9 to TRBJ2-7, with D uncertain. V dropped 0 bases and J dropped 0 bases, with 10 bases sitting between them. In germline, CDR1 is SGDLS, CDR2 YYNGEE. The CDR3 runs 15 residues. CDR3 region: CASSVAGQSSYEQYF. In DNA, the CDR3 is TGTGCCAGCAGCGTAGCTGGGCAGAGCTCCTACGAGCAGTACTTC. Complete variable domain (other parts from reference TRBV9 and TRBJ2-7): DSGVTQTPKHLITATGQRVTLRCSPRSGDLSVYWYQQSLDQGLQFLIQYYNGEERAKGNILERFSAQQFPDLHSELNLSSLELGDSALYFCASSVAGQSSYEQYFGPGTRLTVT.

This chain links TRBV7-6 with TRBJ2-7; D uncertain. The CDR3 spans 13 residues. CDR1 and CDR2 from the germline V gene are SGHVS and FNYEAQ. Trimming took 1 base from V and 3 from J, leaving 7 bases between them. CDR3 nucleotide sequence: TGTGCCAGCAGCTTAGGAGTAAGCTACGAGCAGTACTTC. It yields the protein CASSLGVSYEQYF.

The chain recombines TRBV5-4 with TRBJ2-7; 7 positions match TRBD1. The CDR3 consists of 13 residues. The germline V gene encodes CDR1 SGHNT and CDR2 YYREEE (reference sequence). The junction had 3 bases not matched to a gene; V was cut back by 3 bases and J by 3 bases. The CDR3 bases are TGTGCCAGCAGCTCCAGGACAGGCTACGAGCAGTACTTC. It translates to CASSSRTGYEQYF. Filled out from reference TRBV5-4 and TRBJ2-7, the complete variable domain reads ETGVTQSPTHLIKTRGQQVTLRCSSQSGHNTVSWYQQALGQGPQFIFQYYREEENGRGNFPPRFSGLQFPNYSSELNVNALELDDSALYLCASSSRTGYEQYFGPGTRLTVT.

CDR3 bases: TGTGCCAGCAGCCCCGGACTAGCGGGAGGGACAGATACGCAGTATTTT. Protein: CASSPGLAGGTDTQYF. The genes are TRBV7-3 and TRBJ2-3; 15 bases match TRBD2. Germline assignment: CDR1 SGHTA and CDR2 FQGTGA. After removal of 5 bases from V and 3 bases from J, the junction contained 3 bases not matched to a gene. The CDR3 length is 16 residues.

V is TRBV10-3 and J is TRBJ2-7; 10 bases are shared with TRBD1. Germline CDR1 is ENHRY and CDR2 is SYGVKD. The CDR3 sequence is 14 residues long. Trimming cost V 5 bases and J 4 bases; bases outside gene matches: 5. CDR3 amino acids: CAISTTGGGYEQYV. CDR3 DNA sequence: TGTGCCATCAGTACGACAGGGGGCGGGTACGAGCAGTACGTC.

The V and J genes are TRBV7-2 and TRBJ2-7; TRBD1 matches 9 bases. V was pared by 5 bases and J by 6 bases, with 8 bases of the junction left unmatched. The CDR3 length is 14 residues. Germline loops: CDR1 SGHTA, CDR2 FQGNSA. CDR3 sequence reads: CASSTDRGAGEQYF. CDR3 bases: TGTGCCAGCAGCACGGACAGGGGCGCGGGCGAGCAGTACTTC.

This chain joins TRBV5-1 and TRBJ2-7; possibly TRBD1 for D (6 bases). Germline V gene lookup returns CDR1 SGHRS and CDR2 YFSETQ. The CDR3 covers 13 residues. The ends were cut back, 5 bases at V and 1 base at J, with 10 bases in the middle. The CDR3 reads CASRRQVSYEQYF. For the CDR3, the DNA is TGCGCCAGCAGGAGACAGGTGTCCTACGAGCAGTACTTC. The variable domain in full, with the rest retrieved from reference TRBV5-1 and TRBJ2-7, is KAGVTQTPRYLIKTRGQQVTLSCSPISGHRSVSWYQQTPGQGLQFLFEYFSETQRNKGNFPGRFSGRQFSNSRSEMNVSTLELGDSALYLCASRRQVSYEQYFGPGTRLTVT.

The chain uses TRBV5-8 and TRBJ2-1; the D gene is possibly TRBD2 (5 bases). V was shortened by 0 bases and J by 5 bases, with 12 bases between the two germline ends. The germline V gene encodes CDR1 SGHTS and CDR2 YDEGEE. The CDR3 extends over 15 amino acids. CDR3: CASSLAGLANNEQFF. The CDR3 DNA reads as TGTGCCAGCAGCTTGGCCGGGCTAGCTAACAATGAGCAGTTCTTC.

The rearrangement links TRBV27 to TRBJ1-4; D is undetermined. The V end lost 1 base, the J end lost 4 bases, and 16 bases lay between the germline ends. Per the germline V gene, CDR1 is MNHEY and CDR2 is SMNVEV (reference sequence). This CDR3 region has 17 residues. The DNA for the CDR3 is TGTGCCAGCAGTTTATATGGTCTGGCCAGGAATAATGAAAAACTGTTTTTT. It encodes CASSLYGLARNNEKLFF. The full variable domain, completed using reference TRBV27 and TRBJ1-4, is EAQVTQNPRYLITVTGKKLTVTCSQNMNHEYMSWYRQDPGLGLRQIYYSMNVEVTDKGDVPEGYKVSRKEKRNFPLILESPSPNQTSLYFCASSLYGLARNNEKLFFGSGTQLSVL.

The genes are TRBV4-2 and TRBJ2-5, with TRBD2 matching 7 bases. The CDR3 is 15 amino acids. The J segment lost 5 bases and the V segment lost 1 base, leaving 7 bases of the junction unmatched. Germline V lookup: CDR1 LGHNA, CDR2 YNFKEQ. CDR3: CASSQAAGELETQYF. DNA for the CDR3: TGTGCCAGCAGCCAAGCGGCGGGAGAGTTGGAGACCCAGTACTTC.

The chain is built from TRBV5-6 and TRBJ1-2; TRBD1 is a possible D gene (5 bases). Germline V gene lookup returns CDR1 SGHDT and CDR2 YYEEEE. The CDR3 has 14 residues. Trimming took 2 bases from V and 6 from J, leaving 14 bases between them. CDR3 nucleotides: TGTGCCAGCAGCTTTTCCGCCAGGGTGCATGGCTACACCTTC. Translated, it gives CASSFSARVHGYTF.

The CDR3 spells CASSSQGGNPFGDEQFF. The CDR3 DNA reads as TGTGCCAGCAGCTCCCAGGGCGGGAACCCCTTTGGGGATGAGCAGTTCTTC. The V gene is TRBV7-3, the J gene TRBJ2-1, with D possibly matching TRBD2 (6 bases). This CDR3 has 17 residues. The ends were cut back, 4 bases at V and 8 bases at J, with 24 bases in the middle. Germline V gene sequence: CDR1 SGHTA, CDR2 FQGTGA.

V and J are TRBV6-1 and TRBJ2-3; 9 positions agree with TRBD2. V dropped 6 bases and J dropped 4; count of bases not matched to a gene: 8. The CDR3 is 15 amino acids. Germline CDR1 MNHNS, CDR2 SASEGT. The CDR3 coding sequence is TGTGCCAGCAGGGGTAGCGGGAGATACGCAGATACGCAGTATTTT. This translates into CASRGSGRYADTQYF.